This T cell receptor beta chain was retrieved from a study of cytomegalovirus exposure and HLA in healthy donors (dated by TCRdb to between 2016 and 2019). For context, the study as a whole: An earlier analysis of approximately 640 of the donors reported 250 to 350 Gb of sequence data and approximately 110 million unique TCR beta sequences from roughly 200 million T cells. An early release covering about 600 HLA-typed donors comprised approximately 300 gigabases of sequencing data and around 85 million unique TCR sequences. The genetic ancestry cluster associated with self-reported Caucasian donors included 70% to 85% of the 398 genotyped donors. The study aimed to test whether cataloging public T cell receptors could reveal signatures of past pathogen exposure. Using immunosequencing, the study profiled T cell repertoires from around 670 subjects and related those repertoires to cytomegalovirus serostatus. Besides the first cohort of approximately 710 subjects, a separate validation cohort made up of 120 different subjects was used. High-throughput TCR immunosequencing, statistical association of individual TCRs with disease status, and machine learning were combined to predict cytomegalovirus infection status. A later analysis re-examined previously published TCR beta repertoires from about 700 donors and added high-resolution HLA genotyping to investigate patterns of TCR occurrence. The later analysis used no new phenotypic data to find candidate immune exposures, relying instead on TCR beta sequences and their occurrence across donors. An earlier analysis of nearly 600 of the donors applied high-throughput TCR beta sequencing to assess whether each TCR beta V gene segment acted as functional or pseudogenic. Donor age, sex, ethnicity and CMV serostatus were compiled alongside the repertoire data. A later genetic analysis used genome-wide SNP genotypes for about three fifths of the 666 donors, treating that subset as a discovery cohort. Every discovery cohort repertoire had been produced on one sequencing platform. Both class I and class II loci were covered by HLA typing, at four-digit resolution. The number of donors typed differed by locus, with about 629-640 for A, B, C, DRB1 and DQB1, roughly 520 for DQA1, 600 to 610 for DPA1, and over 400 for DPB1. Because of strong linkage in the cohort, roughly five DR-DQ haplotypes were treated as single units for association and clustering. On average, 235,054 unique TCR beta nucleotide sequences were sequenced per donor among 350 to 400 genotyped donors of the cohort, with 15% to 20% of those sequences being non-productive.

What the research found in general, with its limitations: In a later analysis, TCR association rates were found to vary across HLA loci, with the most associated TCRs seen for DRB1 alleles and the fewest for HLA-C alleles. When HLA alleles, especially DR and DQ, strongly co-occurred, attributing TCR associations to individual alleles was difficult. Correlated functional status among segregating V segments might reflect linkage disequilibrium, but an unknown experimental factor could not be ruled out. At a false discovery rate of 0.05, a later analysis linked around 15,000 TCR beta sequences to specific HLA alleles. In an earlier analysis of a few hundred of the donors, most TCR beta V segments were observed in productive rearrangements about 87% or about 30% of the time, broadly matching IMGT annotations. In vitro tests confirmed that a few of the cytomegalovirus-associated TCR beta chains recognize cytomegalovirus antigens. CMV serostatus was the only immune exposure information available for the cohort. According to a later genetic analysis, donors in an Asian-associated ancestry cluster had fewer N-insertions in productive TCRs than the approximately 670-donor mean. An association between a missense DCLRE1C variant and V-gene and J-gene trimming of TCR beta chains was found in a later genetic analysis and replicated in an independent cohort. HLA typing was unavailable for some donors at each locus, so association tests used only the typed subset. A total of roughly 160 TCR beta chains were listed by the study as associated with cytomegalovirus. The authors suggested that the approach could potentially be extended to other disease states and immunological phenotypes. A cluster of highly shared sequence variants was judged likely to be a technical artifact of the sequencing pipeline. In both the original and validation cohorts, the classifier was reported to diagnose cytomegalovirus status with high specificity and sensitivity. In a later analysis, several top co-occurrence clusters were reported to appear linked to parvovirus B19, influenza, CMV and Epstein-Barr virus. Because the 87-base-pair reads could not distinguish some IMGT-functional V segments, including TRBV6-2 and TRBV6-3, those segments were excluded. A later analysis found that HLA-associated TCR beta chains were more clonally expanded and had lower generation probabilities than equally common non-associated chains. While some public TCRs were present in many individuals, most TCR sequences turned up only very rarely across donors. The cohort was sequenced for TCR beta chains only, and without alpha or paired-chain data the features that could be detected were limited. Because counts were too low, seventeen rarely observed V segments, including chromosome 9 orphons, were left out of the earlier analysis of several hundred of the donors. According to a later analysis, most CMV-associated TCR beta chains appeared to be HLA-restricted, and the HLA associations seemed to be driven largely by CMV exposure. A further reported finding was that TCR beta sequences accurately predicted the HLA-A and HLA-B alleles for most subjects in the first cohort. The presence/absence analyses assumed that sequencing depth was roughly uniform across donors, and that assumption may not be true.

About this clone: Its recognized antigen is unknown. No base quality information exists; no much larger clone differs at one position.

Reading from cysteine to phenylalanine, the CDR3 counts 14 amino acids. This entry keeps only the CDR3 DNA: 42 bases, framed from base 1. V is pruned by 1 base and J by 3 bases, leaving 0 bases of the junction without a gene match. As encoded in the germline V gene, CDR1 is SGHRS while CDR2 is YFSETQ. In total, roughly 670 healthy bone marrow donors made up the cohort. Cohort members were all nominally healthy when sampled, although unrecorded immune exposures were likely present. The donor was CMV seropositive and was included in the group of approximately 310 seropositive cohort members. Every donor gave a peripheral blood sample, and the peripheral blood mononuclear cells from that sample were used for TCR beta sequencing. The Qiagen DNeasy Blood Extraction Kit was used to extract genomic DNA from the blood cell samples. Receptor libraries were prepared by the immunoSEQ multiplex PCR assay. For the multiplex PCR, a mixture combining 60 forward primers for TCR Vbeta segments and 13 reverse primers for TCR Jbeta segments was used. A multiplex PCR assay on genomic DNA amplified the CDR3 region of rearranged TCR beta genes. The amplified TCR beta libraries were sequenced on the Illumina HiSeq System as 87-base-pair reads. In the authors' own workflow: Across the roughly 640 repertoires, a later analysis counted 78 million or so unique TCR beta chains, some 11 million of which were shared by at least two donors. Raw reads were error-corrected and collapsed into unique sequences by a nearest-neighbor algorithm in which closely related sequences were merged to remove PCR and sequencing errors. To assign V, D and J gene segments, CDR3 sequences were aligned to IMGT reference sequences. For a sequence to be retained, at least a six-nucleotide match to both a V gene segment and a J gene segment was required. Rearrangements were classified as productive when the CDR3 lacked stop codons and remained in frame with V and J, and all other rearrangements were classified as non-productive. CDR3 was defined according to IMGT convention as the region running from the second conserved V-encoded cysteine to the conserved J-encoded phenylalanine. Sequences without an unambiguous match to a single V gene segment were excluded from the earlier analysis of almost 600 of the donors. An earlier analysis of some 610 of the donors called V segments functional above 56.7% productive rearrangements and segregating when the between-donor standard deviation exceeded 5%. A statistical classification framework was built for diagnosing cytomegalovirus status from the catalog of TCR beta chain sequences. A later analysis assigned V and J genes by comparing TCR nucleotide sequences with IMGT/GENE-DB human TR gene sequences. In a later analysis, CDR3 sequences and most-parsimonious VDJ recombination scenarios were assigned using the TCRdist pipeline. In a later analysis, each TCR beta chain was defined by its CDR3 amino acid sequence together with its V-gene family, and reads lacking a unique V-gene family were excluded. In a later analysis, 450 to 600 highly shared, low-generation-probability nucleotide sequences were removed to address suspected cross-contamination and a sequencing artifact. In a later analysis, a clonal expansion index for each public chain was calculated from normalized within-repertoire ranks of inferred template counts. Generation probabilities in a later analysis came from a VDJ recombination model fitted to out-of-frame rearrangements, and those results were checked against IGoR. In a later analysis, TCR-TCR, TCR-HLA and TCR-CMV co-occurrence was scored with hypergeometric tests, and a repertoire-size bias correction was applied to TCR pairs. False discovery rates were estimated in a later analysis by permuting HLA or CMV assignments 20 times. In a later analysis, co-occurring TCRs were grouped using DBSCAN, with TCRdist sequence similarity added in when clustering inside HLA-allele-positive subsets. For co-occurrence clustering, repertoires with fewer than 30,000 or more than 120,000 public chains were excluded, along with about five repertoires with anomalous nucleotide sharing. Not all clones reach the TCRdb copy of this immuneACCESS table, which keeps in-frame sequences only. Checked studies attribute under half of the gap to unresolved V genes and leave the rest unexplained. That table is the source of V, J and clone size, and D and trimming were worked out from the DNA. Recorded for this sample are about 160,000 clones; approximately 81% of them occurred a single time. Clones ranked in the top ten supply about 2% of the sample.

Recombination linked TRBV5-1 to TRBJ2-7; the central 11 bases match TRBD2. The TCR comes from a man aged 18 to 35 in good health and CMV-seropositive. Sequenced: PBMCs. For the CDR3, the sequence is CASSLTSGGYEQYF. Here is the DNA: TGCGCCAGCAGCTTGACTAGCGGGGGCTACGAGCAGTACTTC.